The 10 T cell receptor beta chains presented below share a single source sample, sequenced in a study of blood T cell repertoires in COVID-19. Here immunoSEQ multiplex PCR was the method, and the copy in TCRdb shows in-frame clones only, minus some. This sample has 200,000 to 300,000 clones, with 87% found just once. Sequencing was carried out using peripheral blood. The receptors were gathered from a woman aged 40 to 50 who had recovered from COVID-19.

This chain uses TRBV6-1 with TRBJ1-5; D call uncertain. The germline V gene has CDR1 MNHNS and CDR2 SASEGT. Trimming took off 1 base at V and 7 bases at J, with 14 bases between the two ends. The CDR3 length is 15 residues. The CDR3 DNA reads TGTGCCAGCAGTGAAGGGAGGTTTAGAGAACAGCCCCAGCATTTT. It is translated as CASSEGRFREQPQHF.

The V gene is TRBV6-6, the J gene TRBJ2-5; 9 bases map to TRBD2. The CDR3 spans 13 residues. V trimming: 4 bases; J trimming: 4 bases; junction bases outside the gene matches: 1. Germline assignment: CDR1 MNHNY and CDR2 SVGAGI (reference sequence). CDR3 DNA: TGTGCCAGCAGTTTTAGCGGGGGAGAGACCCAGTACTTC. It encodes CASSFSGGETQYF.

The V call is TRBV10-2, the J call TRBJ1-2; 7 bases align to TRBD1. V dropped 9 bases and J dropped 3; count of bases not matched to a gene: 7. There are 13 residues in the CDR3. Germline assignment: CDR1 WSHSY and CDR2 SAAADI. This CDR3 is CASHGDSDYGYTF. DNA of the CDR3: TGCGCCAGTCATGGGGACAGTGACTATGGCTACACCTTC.

The rearrangement uses TRBV11-2 and TRBJ1-2, with 7 bases lining up with TRBD1. Per germline, CDR1 SGHAT and CDR2 FQNNGV. This CDR3 spans 13 amino acids. V lost 5 bases to trimming and J lost 2 bases; unmatched junction nucleotides: 2. The CDR3 region is CASSQGQNYGYTF. The CDR3 DNA follows: TGTGCCAGCAGCCAGGGACAGAACTATGGCTACACCTTC.

This clone was seen only once. V is TRBV29-1 and J is TRBJ1-1; D remains unclear. Germline-derived CDR1 and CDR2 are SQVTM and ANQGSEA. Trimming took 5 bases from V and 0 from J, leaving 10 bases between them. This CDR3 comprises 13 residues. The CDR3 coding sequence is TGCAGCGTTAACCGGGATCTGAACACTGAAGCTTTCTTT. This gives the protein CSVNRDLNTEAFF.

V usage is TRBV7-2 and J usage is TRBJ2-3; no firm D call. This CDR3 is built from 14 residues. Germline-derived CDR1 and CDR2 are SGHTA and FQGNSA. Trimming cost V 1 base and J 9 bases, with 14 bases left between them. CDR3 sequence: CASSLVEWQTTQYF. CDR3 nucleotide sequence: TGTGCCAGCAGCTTAGTGGAGTGGCAAACCACGCAGTATTTT.

The chain has TRBV19 and TRBJ1-2; a weak D match, TRBD1 (6 bases). Per germline, CDR1 LNHDA and CDR2 SQIVND (reference sequence). The V and J ends lost 5 bases and 7 bases respectively, with 17 bases between them. CDR3 length equals 14 residues. The CDR3 sequence is CASSAQTGISGYTF. CDR3 sequence (DNA): TGTGCCAGTAGTGCCCAGACAGGAATCAGTGGCTACACCTTC.

The chain is built from TRBV1 and TRBJ2-7; the table calls TRBD2, which could not be checked here. TRBV1 is assigned pseudogene status. The CDR3 is made up of 14 amino acids. As DNA, the CDR3 is TGCACCAGCAGACGGCTTGAACAGCGGAACGAGCAGTACTTC. As protein: CTSRRLEQRNEQYF.

The chain combines TRBV9 with TRBJ2-3, with D maybe TRBD1 (5 bases). CDR1 and CDR2 from the germline V gene are SGDLS and YYNGEE. The V gene lost 4 bases and the J gene lost 1 base, with 10 bases spanning the gap. The CDR3 is made up of 14 amino acids. The CDR3 coding sequence is TGTGCCAGCAGCACCTCGACAGGCACAGATACGCAGTATTTT. Translation gives CASSTSTGTDTQYF.

The chain employs TRBV30 and TRBJ2-2, with TRBD1 matching 7 bases. Trimming removed 3 bases from V and 1 base from J; junction bases left unmatched: 8. Germline V lookup: CDR1 GTSNPN, CDR2 SVGIG (reference sequence). The CDR3 extends over 16 amino acids. The CDR3 sequence: CAWRRQGRKNTGELFF. The CDR3 DNA reads TGTGCCTGGAGGAGACAGGGTCGAAAGAACACCGGGGAGCTGTTTTTT.